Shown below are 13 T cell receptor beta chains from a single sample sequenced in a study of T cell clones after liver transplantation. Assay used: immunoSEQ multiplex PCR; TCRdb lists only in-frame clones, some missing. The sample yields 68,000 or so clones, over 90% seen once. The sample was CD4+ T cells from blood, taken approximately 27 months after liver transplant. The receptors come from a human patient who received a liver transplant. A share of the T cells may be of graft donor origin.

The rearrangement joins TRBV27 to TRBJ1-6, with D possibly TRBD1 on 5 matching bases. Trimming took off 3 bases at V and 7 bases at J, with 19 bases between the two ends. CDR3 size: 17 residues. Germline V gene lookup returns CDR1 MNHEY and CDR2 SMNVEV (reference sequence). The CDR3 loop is CASSFEGPGPPNSPLHF. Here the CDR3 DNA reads TGTGCCAGCAGTTTTGAGGGACCGGGACCGCCCAATTCACCCCTCCACTTT.

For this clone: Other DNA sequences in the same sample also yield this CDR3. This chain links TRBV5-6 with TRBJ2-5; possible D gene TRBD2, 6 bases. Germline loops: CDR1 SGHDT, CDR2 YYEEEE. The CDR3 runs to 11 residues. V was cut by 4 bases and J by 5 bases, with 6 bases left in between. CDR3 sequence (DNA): TGTGCCAGCAGCCGGGGGGAGACCCAGTACTTC. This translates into CASSRGETQYF.

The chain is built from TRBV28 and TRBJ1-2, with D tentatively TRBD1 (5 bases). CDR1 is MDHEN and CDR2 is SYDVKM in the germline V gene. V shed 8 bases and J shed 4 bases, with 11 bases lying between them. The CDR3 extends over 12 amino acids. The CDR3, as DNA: TGTGCCAGCGGCAGGGACCTCTATGGCTACACCTTC. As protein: CASGRDLYGYTF.

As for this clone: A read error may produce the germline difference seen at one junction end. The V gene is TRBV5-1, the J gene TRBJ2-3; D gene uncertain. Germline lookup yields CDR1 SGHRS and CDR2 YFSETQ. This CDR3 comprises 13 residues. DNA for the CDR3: TGCGTCAGCAGCTTGGTTAGCACAGATACGCAGTATTTT. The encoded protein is CVSSLVSTDTQYF.

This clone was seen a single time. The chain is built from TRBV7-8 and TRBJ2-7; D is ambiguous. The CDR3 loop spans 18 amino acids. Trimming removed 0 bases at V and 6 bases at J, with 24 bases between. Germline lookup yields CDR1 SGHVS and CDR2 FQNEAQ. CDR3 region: CASSLAPSGYQTRREQYF. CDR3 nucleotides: TGTGCCAGCAGCTTAGCGCCCTCAGGATACCAAACCCGACGCGAGCAGTACTTC.

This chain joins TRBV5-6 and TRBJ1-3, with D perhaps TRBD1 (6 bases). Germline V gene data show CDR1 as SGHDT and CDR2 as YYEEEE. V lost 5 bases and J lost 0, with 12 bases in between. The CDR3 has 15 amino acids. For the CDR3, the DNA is TGTGCCAGCAGTCCCGGGGGCCTCTCTGGAAACACCATATATTTT. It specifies CASSPGGLSGNTIYF.

CDR3 region: CASSPNGVGYTF. The CDR3 region has the DNA TGTGCCAGCAGCCCGAACGGGGTCGGCTACACCTTC. The chain carries TRBV7-9 and TRBJ1-2; D remains ambiguous. The CDR3 is made up of 12 amino acids. Germline values: CDR1 SEHNR, CDR2 FQNEAQ (reference sequence). V lost 5 bases to trimming and J lost 8 bases, with 12 bases between them.

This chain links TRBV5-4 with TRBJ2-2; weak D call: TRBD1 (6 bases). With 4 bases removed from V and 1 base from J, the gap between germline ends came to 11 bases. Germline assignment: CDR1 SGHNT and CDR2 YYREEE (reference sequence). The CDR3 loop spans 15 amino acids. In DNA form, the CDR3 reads TGTGCCAGCAGCCTACAGGGACGGAACACCGGGGAGCTGTTTTTT. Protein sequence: CASSLQGRNTGELFF.

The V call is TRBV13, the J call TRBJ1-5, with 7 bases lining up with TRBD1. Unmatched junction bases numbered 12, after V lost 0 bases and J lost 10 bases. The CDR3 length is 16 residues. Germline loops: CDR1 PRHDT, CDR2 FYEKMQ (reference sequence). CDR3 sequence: CASSLGSGGMAGPQHF. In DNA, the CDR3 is TGTGCCAGCAGCTTAGGATCAGGGGGGATGGCGGGCCCCCAGCATTTT.

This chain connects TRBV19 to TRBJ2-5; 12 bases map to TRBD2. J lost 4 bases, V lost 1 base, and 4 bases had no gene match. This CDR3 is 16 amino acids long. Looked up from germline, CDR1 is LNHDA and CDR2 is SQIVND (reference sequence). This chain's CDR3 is CASSIGASGRGETQYF. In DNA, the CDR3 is TGTGCCAGTAGTATAGGAGCTAGCGGGAGGGGAGAGACCCAGTACTTC. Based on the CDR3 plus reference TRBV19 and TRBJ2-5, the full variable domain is DGGITQSPKYLFRKEGQNVTLSCEQNLNHDAMYWYRQDPGQGLRLIYYSQIVNDFQKGDIAEGYSVSREKKESFPLTVTSAQKNPTAFYLCASSIGASGRGETQYFGPGTRLLVL.

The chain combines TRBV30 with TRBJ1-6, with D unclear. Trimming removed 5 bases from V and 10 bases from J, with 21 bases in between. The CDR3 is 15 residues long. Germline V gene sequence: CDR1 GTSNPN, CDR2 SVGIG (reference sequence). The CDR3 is CAWASRGLPGSPLHF. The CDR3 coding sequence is TGTGCCTGGGCCAGTCGGGGTCTTCCTGGATCACCCCTCCACTTT.

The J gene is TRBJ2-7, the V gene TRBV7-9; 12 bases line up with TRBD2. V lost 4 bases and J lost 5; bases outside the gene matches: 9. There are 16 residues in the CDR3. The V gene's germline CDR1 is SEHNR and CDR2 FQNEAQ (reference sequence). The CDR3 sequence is CASSSLAGGHSDEQYF. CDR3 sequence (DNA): TGTGCCAGCAGCTCCCTAGCGGGAGGGCACTCAGACGAGCAGTACTTC. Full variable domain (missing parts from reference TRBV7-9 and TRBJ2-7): DTGVSQNPRHKITKRGQNVTFRCDPISEHNRLYWYRQTLGQGPEFLTYFQNEAQLEKSRLLSDRFSAERPKGSFSTLEIQRTEQGDSAMYLCASSSLAGGHSDEQYFGPGTRLTVT.

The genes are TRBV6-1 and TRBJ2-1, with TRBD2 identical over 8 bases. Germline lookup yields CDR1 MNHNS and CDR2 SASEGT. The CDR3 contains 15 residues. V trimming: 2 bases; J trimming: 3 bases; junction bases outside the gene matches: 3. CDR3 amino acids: CASSELLAVYNEQFF. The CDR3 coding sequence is TGTGCCAGCAGTGAATTACTAGCGGTCTACAATGAGCAGTTCTTC.